A single TCR beta chain is shown here with its context. The sample is drawn from a study of blood T cell repertoires in COVID-19. Study-level information: Sites across the United States, Italy and Spain contributed samples from acute and convalescent COVID-19.

Assay: immunoSEQ multiplex PCR; the TCRdb copy retains only in-frame clones and omits some. The sample has tens of thousands of clones; just over 85% are singletons. Germline V gene sequence: CDR1 MGHRA, CDR2 YSYEKL. The trim removed 4 bases at V and 0 bases at J, leaving 6 bases unmatched. This CDR3 comprises 17 residues. This TCR was sampled from a man aged 65 to 79 with acute or convalescent COVID-19. The chain couples TRBV4-1 to TRBJ1-3; TRBD1 aligns across 10 bases. Material: peripheral blood. CDR3 protein: CASSREGTGASGNTIYF. CDR3 DNA sequence: TGCGCCAGCAGCCGAGAAGGGACAGGGGCCTCTGGAAACACCATATATTTT.